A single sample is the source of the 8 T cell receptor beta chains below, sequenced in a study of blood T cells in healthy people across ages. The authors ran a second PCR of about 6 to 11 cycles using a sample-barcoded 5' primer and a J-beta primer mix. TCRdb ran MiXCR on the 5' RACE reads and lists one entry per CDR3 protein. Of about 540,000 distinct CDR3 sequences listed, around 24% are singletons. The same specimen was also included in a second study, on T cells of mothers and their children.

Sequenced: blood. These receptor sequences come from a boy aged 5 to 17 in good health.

The CDR3 spells CSASLGGELFF. The CDR3 DNA sequence: TGCAGTGCTTCGCTCGGGGGGGAGCTGTTTTTT. The gene calls are TRBV20-1 and TRBJ2-2; no firm D call. The CDR3 extends over 11 amino acids. V was pared by 5 bases and J by 8 bases, with 9 bases between. In germline, CDR1 is DFQATT, CDR2 SNEGSKA (reference sequence).

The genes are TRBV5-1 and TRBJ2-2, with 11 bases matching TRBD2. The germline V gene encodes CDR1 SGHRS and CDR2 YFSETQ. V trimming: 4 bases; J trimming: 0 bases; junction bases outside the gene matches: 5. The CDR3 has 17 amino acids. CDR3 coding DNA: TGCGCCAGCAGCCCATGGGGACTAGCGGCGAACACCGGGGAGCTGTTTTTT. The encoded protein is CASSPWGLAANTGELFF.

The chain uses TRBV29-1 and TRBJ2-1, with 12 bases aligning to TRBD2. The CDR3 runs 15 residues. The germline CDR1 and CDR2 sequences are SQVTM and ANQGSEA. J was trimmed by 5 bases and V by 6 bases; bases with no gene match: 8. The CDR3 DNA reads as TGCAGCGTAAACAAAAGGACTAGCGGGAACAATGAGCAGTTCTTC. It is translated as CSVNKRTSGNNEQFF.

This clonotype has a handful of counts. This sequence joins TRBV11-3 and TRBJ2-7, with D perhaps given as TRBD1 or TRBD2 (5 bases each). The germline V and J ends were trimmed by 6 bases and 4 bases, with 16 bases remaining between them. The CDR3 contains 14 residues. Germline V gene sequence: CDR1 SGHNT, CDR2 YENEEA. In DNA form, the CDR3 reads TGTGCCAGCAGAGAAACGGGGCCAAGTTACGAGCAGTACTTC. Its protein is CASRETGPSYEQYF.

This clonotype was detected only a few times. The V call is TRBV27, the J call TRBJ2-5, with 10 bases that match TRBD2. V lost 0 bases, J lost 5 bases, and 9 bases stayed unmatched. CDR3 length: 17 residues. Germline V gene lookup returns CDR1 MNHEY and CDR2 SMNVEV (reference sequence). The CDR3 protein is CASSLSRASGRRETQYF. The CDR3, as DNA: TGTGCCAGCAGTTTATCGAGGGCTAGCGGGAGACGGGAGACCCAGTACTTC.

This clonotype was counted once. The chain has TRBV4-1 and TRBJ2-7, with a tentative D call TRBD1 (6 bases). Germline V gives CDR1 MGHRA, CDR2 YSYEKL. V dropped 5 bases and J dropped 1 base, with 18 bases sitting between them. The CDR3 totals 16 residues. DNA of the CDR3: TGCGCCAGCAGCTTAGGTGGACAGCGCCGATCCTACGAGCAGTACTTC. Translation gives CASSLGGQRRSYEQYF.

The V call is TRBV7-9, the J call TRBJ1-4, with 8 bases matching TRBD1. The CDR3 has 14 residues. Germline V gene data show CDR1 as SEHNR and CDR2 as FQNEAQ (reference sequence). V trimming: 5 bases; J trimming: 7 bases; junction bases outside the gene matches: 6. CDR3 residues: CASSADRDGEKLFF. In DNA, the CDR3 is TGTGCCAGCAGCGCGGACAGGGACGGTGAAAAACTGTTTTTT.

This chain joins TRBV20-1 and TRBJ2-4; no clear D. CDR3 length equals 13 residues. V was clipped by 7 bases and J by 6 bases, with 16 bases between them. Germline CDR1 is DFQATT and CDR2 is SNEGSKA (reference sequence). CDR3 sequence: CSGKEVGRNIQYF. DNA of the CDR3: TGCAGTGGTAAAGAGGTCGGAAGAAACATTCAGTACTTC.